Each of the 14 T cell receptor beta chains below was sequenced from the same sample in a study of cytomegalovirus exposure and HLA in healthy donors. PCR was performed using 60 Vbeta and 13 Jbeta primers. TCRdb keeps only in-frame clones here, not all; method: immunoSEQ multiplex PCR. The sample shows 100,000 to 150,000 clones, 75% of them seen only once. Sample: PBMCs. The source of these receptors is a woman between 45 and 60 years old in good health and CMV-seronegative.

The rearrangement joins TRBV5-1 to TRBJ2-1, with 15 positions matching TRBD2. V lost 3 bases and J lost 10; bases outside the gene matches: 11. The CDR3 is 17 residues long. Germline loops: CDR1 SGHRS, CDR2 YFSETQ. CDR3 loop: CASSWGTSGRTGPEQFF. DNA of the CDR3: TGCGCCAGCAGCTGGGGGACTAGCGGGAGGACAGGTCCGGAGCAGTTCTTC.

The chain carries TRBV30 and TRBJ1-2; D is uncertain. Germline V gives CDR1 GTSNPN, CDR2 SVGIG (reference sequence). The CDR3 has 13 residues. Trimming pared 1 base from V and 7 bases from J, leaving 13 bases between. CDR3 sequence (DNA): TGTGCCTGGAGTGGACCGCGGATGGGTGGCTACACCTTC. Amino acid sequence: CAWSGPRMGGYTF.

J is TRBJ2-3 and V is TRBV30, with TRBD1 as a possible D gene (6 bases). V was shortened by 4 bases and J by 0 bases, with 11 bases between the two germline ends. The germline V gene encodes CDR1 GTSNPN and CDR2 SVGIG (reference sequence). CDR3 length: 14 residues. This CDR3 is CAWTGATSTDTQYF. CDR3 sequence (DNA): TGTGCCTGGACAGGGGCCACTAGCACAGATACGCAGTATTTT.

This rearrangement joins TRBV2 to TRBJ1-5, with TRBD1 matching 8 bases. Germline loops: CDR1 SNHLY, CDR2 FYNNEI. The CDR3 runs 15 residues. J lost 2 bases, V lost 4 bases, and 4 bases had no gene match. The CDR3 DNA sequence: TGTGCCAGCAGTGTGGTGACAGGGGGCAATCAGCCCCAGCATTTT. As protein: CASSVVTGGNQPQHF.

The gene calls are TRBV30 and TRBJ1-6; TRBD1 aligns across 7 bases. This CDR3 comprises 13 residues. Per the germline V gene, CDR1 is GTSNPN and CDR2 is SVGIG (reference sequence). V was pared by 5 bases and J by 6 bases, with 4 bases of the junction left unmatched. The CDR3 DNA reads as TGTGCCTGGTCGACAGGGTTTAATTCACCCCTCCACTTT. Translating gives CAWSTGFNSPLHF.

The chain carries TRBV9 and TRBJ2-1, with D tentatively TRBD1 (5 bases). Germline V gene data show CDR1 as SGDLS and CDR2 as YYNGEE. Trimming removed 7 bases from V and 2 bases from J, with 10 bases in between. The CDR3 has 13 residues. The CDR3 is CASGAKTYNEQFF. CDR3 in DNA: TGTGCCAGCGGGGCCAAGACCTACAATGAGCAGTTCTTC.

This chain joins TRBV19 and TRBJ1-1; the D gene is possibly TRBD1 (5 bases). Per the germline V gene, CDR1 is LNHDA and CDR2 is SQIVND (reference sequence). The CDR3 loop spans 15 amino acids. The V end was cut by 7 bases, the J end by 3 bases, with 18 bases between. CDR3 sequence reads: CASMSGAGRDTEAFF. For the CDR3, the DNA is TGTGCCAGTATGAGTGGAGCAGGGCGAGACACTGAAGCTTTCTTT.

V gene TRBV11-3 combines with J gene TRBJ2-1; 8 nucleotides match TRBD2. The V gene end was trimmed by 5 bases and the J gene end by 5 bases; junction bases not matched to a gene: 8. CDR1 is SGHNT, CDR2 YENEEA, per germline. This CDR3 has 15 amino acids. Written as DNA, the CDR3 is TGTGCCAGCAGCCAGAGCGGGAGAACCCACAATGAGCAGTTCTTC. This sequence encodes CASSQSGRTHNEQFF.

This chain uses TRBV5-4 with TRBJ2-1, with 10 bases fitting TRBD2. V shed 1 base, J shed 7 bases, and the junction held 5 bases outside the gene matches. CDR1 is SGHNT, CDR2 YYREEE, per germline (reference sequence). The CDR3 has 15 residues. CDR3 residues: CASSLLAGGINEQFF. The CDR3, as DNA: TGTGCCAGCAGCTTGTTAGCGGGAGGAATTAATGAGCAGTTCTTC.

V gene TRBV14 combines with J gene TRBJ1-3, with D unclear. The CDR3 is 14 amino acids. CDR1 is SGHDN and CDR2 is FVKESK in the germline V gene. V was trimmed by 3 bases and J by 0 bases, leaving 6 bases between them. CDR3 DNA: TGTGCCAGCAGCCACCTAGCCTCTGGAAACACCATATATTTT. It encodes CASSHLASGNTIYF. The complete variable domain, with remaining parts taken from reference TRBV14 and TRBJ1-3, reads EAGVTQFPSHSVIEKGQTVTLRCDPISGHDNLYWYRRVMGKEIKFLLHFVKESKQDESGMPNNRFLAERTGGTYSTLKVQPAELEDSGVYFCASSHLASGNTIYFGEGSWLTVV.

The rearrangement joins TRBV4-3 to TRBJ2-3; maybe TRBD2 (7 bases). This CDR3 has 20 residues. Trimming removed 0 bases at V and 2 bases at J, with 24 bases between. Germline CDR1 and CDR2: LGHNA and YSLEER. The chain's CDR3 is CASSQDRRGQAGAPTDTQYF. DNA of the CDR3: TGCGCCAGCAGCCAAGATCGTCGGGGCCAGGCGGGGGCCCCCACAGATACGCAGTATTTT.

The chain recombines TRBV7-9 with TRBJ1-1; D perhaps matches TRBD1 (5 bases). The CDR3 runs to 15 residues. Per germline, CDR1 SEHNR and CDR2 FQNEAQ (reference sequence). V shed 1 base and J shed 5 bases, with 14 bases lying between them. CDR3 amino acids: CASSLEDARTTEAFF. DNA for the CDR3: TGTGCCAGCAGCTTAGAGGATGCTAGGACAACTGAAGCTTTCTTT.

The chain carries TRBV7-3 and TRBJ2-1; 12 bases map to TRBD2. The V and J ends lost 3 bases and 7 bases, in that order; junction bases with no gene match: 4. The germline gives CDR1 SGHTA, CDR2 FQGTGA. The CDR3 length is 15 residues. CDR3 loop: CASSFLAGGRNEQFF. In nucleotides, the CDR3 is TGTGCCAGCAGCTTCCTAGCGGGAGGGCGGAATGAGCAGTTCTTC.

V is TRBV7-2 and J is TRBJ2-5; the match to TRBD2 covers 8 bases. The CDR3 covers 18 residues. In germline, CDR1 is SGHTA, CDR2 FQGNSA. V lost 2 bases, J lost 2 bases, and 13 bases stayed unmatched. The CDR3 protein is CASSLNSGLAVLQETQYF. As DNA, the CDR3 is TGTGCCAGCAGCTTAAACTCCGGACTAGCAGTACTTCAAGAGACCCAGTACTTC.